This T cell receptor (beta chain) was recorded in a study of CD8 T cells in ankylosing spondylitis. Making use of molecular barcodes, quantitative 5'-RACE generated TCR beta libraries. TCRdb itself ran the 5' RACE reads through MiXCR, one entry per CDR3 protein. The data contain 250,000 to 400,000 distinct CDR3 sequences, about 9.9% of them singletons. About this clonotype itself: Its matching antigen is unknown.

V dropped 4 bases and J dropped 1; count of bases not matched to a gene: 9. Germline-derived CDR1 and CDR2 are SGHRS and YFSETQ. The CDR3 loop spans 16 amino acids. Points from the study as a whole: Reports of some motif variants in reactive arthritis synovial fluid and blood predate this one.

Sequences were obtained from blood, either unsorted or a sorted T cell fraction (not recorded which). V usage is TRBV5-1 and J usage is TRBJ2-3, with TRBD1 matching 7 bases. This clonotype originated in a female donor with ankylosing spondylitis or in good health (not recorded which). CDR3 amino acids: CASSLGTAERTDTQYF. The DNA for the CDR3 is TGCGCCAGCAGCCTTGGGACAGCCGAGCGCACAGATACGCAGTATTTT. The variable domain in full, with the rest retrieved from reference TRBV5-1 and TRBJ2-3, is KAGVTQTPRYLIKTRGQQVTLSCSPISGHRSVSWYQQTPGQGLQFLFEYFSETQRNKGNFPGRFSGRQFSNSRSEMNVSTLELGDSALYLCASSLGTAERTDTQYFGPGTRLTVL.